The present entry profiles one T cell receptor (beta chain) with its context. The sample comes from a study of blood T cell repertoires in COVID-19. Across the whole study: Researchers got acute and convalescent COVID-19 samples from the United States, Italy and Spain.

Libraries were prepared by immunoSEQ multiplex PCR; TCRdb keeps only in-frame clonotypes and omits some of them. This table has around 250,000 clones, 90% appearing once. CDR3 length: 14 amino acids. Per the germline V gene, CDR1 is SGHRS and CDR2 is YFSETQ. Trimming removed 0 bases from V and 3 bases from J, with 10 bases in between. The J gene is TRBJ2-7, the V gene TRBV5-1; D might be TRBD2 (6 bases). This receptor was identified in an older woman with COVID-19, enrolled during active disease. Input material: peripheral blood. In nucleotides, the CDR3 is TGCGCCAGCAGCTTGGCTGGGGGGAACTACGAGCAGTACTTC. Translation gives CASSLAGGNYEQYF.